The entry below gives a single TCR beta chain sequence along with its context. In the original workflow: Nucleated cell number was recorded as an estimate derived from reference gene primer amplification. Data came from immunoSEQ multiplex PCR; TCRdb stores just in-frame clones and leaves some out. V and J calls and clone size are as listed in that table; D and trimming were resolved from the DNA. Among approximately 250,000 clones listed, 70% to 90% were seen once. The CDR3 is made up of 15 amino acids. Trimming left V 4 bases short and J 2 bases short, with 14 bases between. Germline V lookup: CDR1 SGHDT, CDR2 YYEEEE. These data belong to a study of blood T cell repertoires in COVID-19. The overall study: Samples came from the United States, Italy and Spain, spanning acute and convalescent COVID-19. PBMCs, B-cell-depleted T cells, or T cells provided the cDNA or gDNA that made up the material.

The chain is built from TRBV5-6 and TRBJ2-3, with D possibly matching TRBD1 (5 bases). The clonotype comes from a woman aged 60-75 years with active or convalescent COVID-19. Sequencing input: peripheral blood. This CDR3 is CASSRFRVSTDTQYF. In DNA form, the CDR3 reads TGTGCCAGCAGCCGCTTCAGGGTTTCCACAGATACGCAGTATTTT.